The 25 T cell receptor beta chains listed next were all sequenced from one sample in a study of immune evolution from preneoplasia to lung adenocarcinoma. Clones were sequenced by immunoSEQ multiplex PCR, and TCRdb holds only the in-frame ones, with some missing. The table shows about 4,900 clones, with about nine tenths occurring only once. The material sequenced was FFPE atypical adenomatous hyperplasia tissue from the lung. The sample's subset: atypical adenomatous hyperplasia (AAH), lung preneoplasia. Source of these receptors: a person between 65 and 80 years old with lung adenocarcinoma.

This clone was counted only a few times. The CDR3 DNA follows: TGTGCCAGCACCTCCCGCGGGGGTAATCAGCCCCAGCATTTT. Its protein product is CASTSRGGNQPQHF. This chain connects TRBV6-1 to TRBJ1-5; TRBD1 is a possible D gene (5 bases). The CDR3 consists of 14 residues. Germline-derived CDR1 and CDR2 are MNHNS and SASEGT. The V gene lost 7 bases and the J gene lost 4 bases, with 14 bases spanning the gap.

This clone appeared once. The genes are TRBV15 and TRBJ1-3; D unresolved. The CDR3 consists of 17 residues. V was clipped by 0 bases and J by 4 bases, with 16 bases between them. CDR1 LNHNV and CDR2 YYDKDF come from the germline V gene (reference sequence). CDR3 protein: CATSRDQGVAEGNTIYF. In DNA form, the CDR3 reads TGTGCCACCAGCAGAGATCAAGGAGTTGCCGAAGGAAACACCATATATTTT.

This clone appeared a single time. In DNA, the CDR3 is TGTGCCAGCAAGCTGGGGGGGGAGGCCACAGATACGCAGTATTTT. Amino acids: CASKLGGEATDTQYF. V usage is TRBV28 and J usage is TRBJ2-3; TRBD2 aligns across 7 bases. V lost 7 bases and J lost 2; bases outside the gene matches: 9. This CDR3 is built from 15 residues. Germline V CDR1 and CDR2: MDHEN, SYDVKM.

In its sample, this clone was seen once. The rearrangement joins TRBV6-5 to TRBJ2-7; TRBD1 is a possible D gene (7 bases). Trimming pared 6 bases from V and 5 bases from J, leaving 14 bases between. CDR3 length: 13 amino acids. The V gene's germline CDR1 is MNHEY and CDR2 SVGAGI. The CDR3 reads CASRRQGGDEQYF. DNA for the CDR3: TGTGCCAGCAGAAGGCAGGGGGGCGACGAGCAGTACTTC.

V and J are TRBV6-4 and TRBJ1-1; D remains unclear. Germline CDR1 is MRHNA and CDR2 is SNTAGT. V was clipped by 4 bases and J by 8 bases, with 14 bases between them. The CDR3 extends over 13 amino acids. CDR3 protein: CASSVTLQAEAFF. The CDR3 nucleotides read TGTGCCAGCAGTGTCACTCTGCAAGCAGAAGCTTTCTTT.

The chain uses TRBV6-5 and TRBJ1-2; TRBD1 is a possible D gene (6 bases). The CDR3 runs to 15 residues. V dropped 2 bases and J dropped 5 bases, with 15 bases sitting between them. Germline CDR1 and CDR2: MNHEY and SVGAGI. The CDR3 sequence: CASSYIQGAPYGYTF. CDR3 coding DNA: TGTGCCAGCAGTTACATACAGGGAGCCCCATATGGCTACACCTTC.

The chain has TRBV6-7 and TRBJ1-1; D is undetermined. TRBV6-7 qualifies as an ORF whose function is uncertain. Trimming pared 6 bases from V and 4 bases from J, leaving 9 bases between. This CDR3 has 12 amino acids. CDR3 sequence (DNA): TGTGCCAGCAGCCGGACGGGCACTGAAGCTTTCTTT. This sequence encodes CASSRTGTEAFF.

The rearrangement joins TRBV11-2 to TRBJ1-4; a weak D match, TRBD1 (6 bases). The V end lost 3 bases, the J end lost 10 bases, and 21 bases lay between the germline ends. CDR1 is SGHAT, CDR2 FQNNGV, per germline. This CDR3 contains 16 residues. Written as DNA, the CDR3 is TGTGCCAGCAGCTTTGAAGGTCGAAGGGGAGGGGGAAAACTGTTTTTT. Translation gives CASSFEGRRGGGKLFF.

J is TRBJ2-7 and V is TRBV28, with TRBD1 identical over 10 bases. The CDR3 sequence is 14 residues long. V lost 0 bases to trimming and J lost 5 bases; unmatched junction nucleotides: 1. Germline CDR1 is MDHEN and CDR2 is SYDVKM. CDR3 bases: TGTGCCAGCAGTTTATGGGACAGGGGGGACGAGCAGTACTTC. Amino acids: CASSLWDRGDEQYF.

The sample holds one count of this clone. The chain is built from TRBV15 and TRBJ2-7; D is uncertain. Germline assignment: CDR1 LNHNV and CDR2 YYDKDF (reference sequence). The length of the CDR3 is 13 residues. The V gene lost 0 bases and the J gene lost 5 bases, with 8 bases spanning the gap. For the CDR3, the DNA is TGTGCCACCAGCAGAGATAGTAGTGACGAGCAGTACTTC. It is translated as CATSRDSSDEQYF.

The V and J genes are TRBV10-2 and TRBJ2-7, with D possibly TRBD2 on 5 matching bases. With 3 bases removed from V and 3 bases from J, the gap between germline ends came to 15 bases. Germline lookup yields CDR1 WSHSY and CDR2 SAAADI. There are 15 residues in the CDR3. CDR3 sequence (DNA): TGCGCCAGCAGTGATCCGAAGCGGAACCACTACGAGCAGTACTTC. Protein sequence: CASSDPKRNHYEQYF.

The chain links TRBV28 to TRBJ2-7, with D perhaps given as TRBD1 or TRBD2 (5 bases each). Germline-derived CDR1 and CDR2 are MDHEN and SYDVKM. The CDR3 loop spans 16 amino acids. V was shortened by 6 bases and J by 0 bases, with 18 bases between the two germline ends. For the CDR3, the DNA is TGTGCCAGCAGGAAACCCGCCGGGACGTTCTCCTACGAGCAGTACTTC. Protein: CASRKPAGTFSYEQYF. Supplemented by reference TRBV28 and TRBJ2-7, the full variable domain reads DVKVTQSSRYLVKRTGEKVFLECVQDMDHENMFWYRQDPGLGLRLIYFSYDVKMKEKGDIPEGYSVSREKKERFSLILESASTNQTSMYLCASRKPAGTFSYEQYFGPGTRLTVT.

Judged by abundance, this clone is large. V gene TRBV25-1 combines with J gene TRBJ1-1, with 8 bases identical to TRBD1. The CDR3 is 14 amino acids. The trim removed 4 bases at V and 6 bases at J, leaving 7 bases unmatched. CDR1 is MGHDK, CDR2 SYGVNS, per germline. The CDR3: CASSGQGYLAEAFF. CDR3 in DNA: TGTGCCAGCAGTGGACAGGGGTATCTGGCTGAAGCTTTCTTT.

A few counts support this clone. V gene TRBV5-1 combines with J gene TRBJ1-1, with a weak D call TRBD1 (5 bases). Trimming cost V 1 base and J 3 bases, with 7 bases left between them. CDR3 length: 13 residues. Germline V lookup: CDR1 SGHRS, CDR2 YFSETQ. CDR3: CASSLQGDTEAFF. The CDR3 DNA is TGCGCCAGCAGCTTGCAGGGAGACACTGAAGCTTTCTTT.

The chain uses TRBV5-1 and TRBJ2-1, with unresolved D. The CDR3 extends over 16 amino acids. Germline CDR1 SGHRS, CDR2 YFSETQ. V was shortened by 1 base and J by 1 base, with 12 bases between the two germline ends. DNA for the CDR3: TGCGCCAGCAGCTTGAAACAGCCTTCTTCCTACAATGAGCAGTTCTTC. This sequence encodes CASSLKQPSSYNEQFF.

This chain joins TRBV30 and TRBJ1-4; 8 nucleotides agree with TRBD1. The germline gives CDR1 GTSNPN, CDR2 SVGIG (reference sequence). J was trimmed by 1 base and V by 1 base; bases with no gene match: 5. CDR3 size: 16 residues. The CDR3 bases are TGTGCCTGGAGTGCTCCAGGGGGCGAAACTAATGAAAAACTGTTTTTT. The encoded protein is CAWSAPGGETNEKLFF. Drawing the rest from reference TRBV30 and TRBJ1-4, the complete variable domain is SQTIHQWPATLVQPVGSPLSLECTVEGTSNPNLYWYRQAAGRGLQLLFYSVGIGQISSEVPQNLSASRPQDRQFILSSKKLLLSDSGFYLCAWSAPGGETNEKLFFGSGTQLSVL.

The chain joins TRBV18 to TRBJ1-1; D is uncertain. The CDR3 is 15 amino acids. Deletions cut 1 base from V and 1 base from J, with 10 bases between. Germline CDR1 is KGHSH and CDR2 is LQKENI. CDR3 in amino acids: CASSPLEGSNTEAFF. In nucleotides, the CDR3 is TGTGCCAGCTCACCACTGGAGGGCTCGAACACTGAAGCTTTCTTT.

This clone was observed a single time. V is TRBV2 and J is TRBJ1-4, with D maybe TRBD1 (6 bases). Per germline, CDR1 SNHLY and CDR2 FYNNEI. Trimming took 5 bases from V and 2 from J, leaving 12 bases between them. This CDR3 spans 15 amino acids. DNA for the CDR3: TGTGCCAGCAGTAAACAGGGAGTCACTAATGAAAAACTGTTTTTT. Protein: CASSKQGVTNEKLFF.

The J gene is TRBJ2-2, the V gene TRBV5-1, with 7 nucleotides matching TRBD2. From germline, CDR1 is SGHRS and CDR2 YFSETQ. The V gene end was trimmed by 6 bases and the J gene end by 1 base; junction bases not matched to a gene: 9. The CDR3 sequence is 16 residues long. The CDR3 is CASNSRASGNTGELFF. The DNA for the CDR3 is TGCGCCAGCAACTCGAGGGCTAGCGGGAACACCGGGGAGCTGTTTTTT.

For the CDR3, the DNA is TGTGCCAGCAGCCCGCCTAGCGGGAGGGCCGAAAACATTCAGTACTTC. It yields the protein CASSPPSGRAENIQYF. The gene calls are TRBV5-6 and TRBJ2-4; 12 positions agree with TRBD2. The germline V gene encodes CDR1 SGHDT and CDR2 YYEEEE. CDR3 size: 16 residues. The V segment lost 4 bases and the J segment 5 bases; nucleotides outside the gene matches: 7.

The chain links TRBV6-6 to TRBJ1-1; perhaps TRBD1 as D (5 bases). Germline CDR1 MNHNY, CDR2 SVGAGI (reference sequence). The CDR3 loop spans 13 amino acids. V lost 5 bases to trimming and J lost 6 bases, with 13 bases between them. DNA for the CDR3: TGTGCCAGCAGTATATGGGGCCAGGCTGAAGCTTTCTTT. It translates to CASSIWGQAEAFF.

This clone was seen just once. For the CDR3, the DNA is TGTGCCAGCAGTCCCAGTCGGGGGCTGGCGGAGACCCAGTACTTC. Amino acid sequence: CASSPSRGLAETQYF. The chain has TRBV2 and TRBJ2-5; D is perhaps TRBD1 or TRBD2 (6 bases each). CDR1 and CDR2 (germline): SNHLY, FYNNEI. V was cut by 5 bases and J by 5 bases, with 18 bases left in between. The length of the CDR3 is 15 residues.

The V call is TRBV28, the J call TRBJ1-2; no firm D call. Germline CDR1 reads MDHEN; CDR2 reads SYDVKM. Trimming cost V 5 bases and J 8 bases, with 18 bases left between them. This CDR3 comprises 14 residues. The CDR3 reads CASSTTSNVGGYTF. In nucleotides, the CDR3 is TGTGCCAGCAGTACGACTTCCAACGTGGGGGGCTACACCTTC.

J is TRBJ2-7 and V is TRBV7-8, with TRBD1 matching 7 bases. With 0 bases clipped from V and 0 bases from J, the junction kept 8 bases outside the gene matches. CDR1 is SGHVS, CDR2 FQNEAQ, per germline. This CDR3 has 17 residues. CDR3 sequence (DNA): TGTGCCAGCAGCTTAGCCACCGCGACAGGGCACTCCTACGAGCAGTACTTC. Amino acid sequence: CASSLATATGHSYEQYF.

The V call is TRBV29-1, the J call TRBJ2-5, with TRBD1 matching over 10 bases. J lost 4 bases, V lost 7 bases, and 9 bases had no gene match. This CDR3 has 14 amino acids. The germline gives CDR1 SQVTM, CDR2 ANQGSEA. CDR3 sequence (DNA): TGCAGCGCCTCACACCGGGACAGGGGAGAGACCCAGTACTTC. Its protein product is CSASHRDRGETQYF.